The text below deals with one T cell receptor beta chain. J was trimmed by 3 bases and V by 4 bases; bases with no gene match: 12. The germline gives CDR1 SGHTA, CDR2 FQGNSA. The CDR3 is 16 residues long. The data originate from a study of neoadjuvant nivolumab and ipilimumab in lung cancer. The data were produced by immunoSEQ multiplex PCR, yet TCRdb's version contains in-frame clones alone and is incomplete. The sample lists over 25,000 clones, 80% occurring once. The chain has TRBV7-2 and TRBJ2-7; 7 bases fit TRBD1. The receptor was isolated from an adult with non-small cell lung cancer. Sequencing used peripheral blood, obtained before neoadjuvant nivolumab, alone or with ipilimumab. The CDR3: CASSSQGGAASYEQYF. The CDR3 DNA reads as TGTGCCAGCAGCTCCCAAGGGGGCGCCGCTAGCTACGAGCAGTACTTC.